Presented here are 4 T cell receptor beta chains from one specimen sequenced in a study of blood T cell repertoires in COVID-19. Assay: immunoSEQ multiplex PCR; the TCRdb copy retains only in-frame clones and omits some. The sample carries about 350,000 clones, roughly 87% recorded once. The sample comprised PBMCs or T cells enriched from blood (not recorded which). These receptors came from a woman in her twenties or thirties who had recovered from COVID-19.

This clone has just one count. The chain has TRBV19 and TRBJ2-7, with 10 bases matching TRBD2. The CDR3 runs 15 residues. Germline loops: CDR1 LNHDA, CDR2 SQIVND (reference sequence). V lost 5 bases to trimming and J lost 3 bases; unmatched junction nucleotides: 7. Here the CDR3 reads CASSLPGLALYEQYF. CDR3 bases: TGTGCCAGTAGTTTACCGGGACTAGCGCTCTACGAGCAGTACTTC.

The chain employs TRBV12-5 and TRBJ1-6, with a tentative D call TRBD1 (6 bases). V dropped 5 bases and J dropped 7 bases, with 15 bases sitting between them. CDR1 and CDR2 (germline): LGHNT, FRNRAP. This CDR3 region has 15 residues. CDR3 residues: CASGRSQGYNSPLHF. Written as DNA, the CDR3 is TGTGCTAGTGGTCGCTCACAGGGTTACAATTCACCCCTCCACTTT.

The rearrangement uses TRBV3-1 (or the pseudogene TRBV3-2) and TRBJ1-2; D call uncertain. From germline, CDR1 is LGHDT and CDR2 YNNKEL (reference sequence). This CDR3 has 14 residues. The V end was cut by 0 bases, the J end by 7 bases, with 12 bases between. CDR3 nucleotides: TGTGCCAGCAGCCAAGATGTGAGGAATTTTGGCTACACCTTC. This encodes CASSQDVRNFGYTF.

A few counts support this clone. J is TRBJ1-2 and V is TRBV18; the D gene is possibly TRBD1 (5 bases). Looked up from germline, CDR1 is KGHSH and CDR2 is LQKENI. V was trimmed by 3 bases and J by 5 bases, leaving 22 bases between them. This CDR3 region has 17 residues. CDR3 DNA: TGTGCCAGCTCACCGGATGGATGGATAGGGGTGAGGTATGGCTACACCTTC. Its translation: CASSPDGWIGVRYGYTF. Using reference TRBV18 and TRBJ1-2 for the parts outside the CDR3, the full variable domain is NAGVMQNPRHLVRRRGQEARLRCSPMKGHSHVYWYRQLPEEGLKFMVYLQKENIIDESGMPKERFSAEFPKEGPSILRIQQVVRGDSAAYFCASSPDGWIGVRYGYTFGSGTRLTVV.